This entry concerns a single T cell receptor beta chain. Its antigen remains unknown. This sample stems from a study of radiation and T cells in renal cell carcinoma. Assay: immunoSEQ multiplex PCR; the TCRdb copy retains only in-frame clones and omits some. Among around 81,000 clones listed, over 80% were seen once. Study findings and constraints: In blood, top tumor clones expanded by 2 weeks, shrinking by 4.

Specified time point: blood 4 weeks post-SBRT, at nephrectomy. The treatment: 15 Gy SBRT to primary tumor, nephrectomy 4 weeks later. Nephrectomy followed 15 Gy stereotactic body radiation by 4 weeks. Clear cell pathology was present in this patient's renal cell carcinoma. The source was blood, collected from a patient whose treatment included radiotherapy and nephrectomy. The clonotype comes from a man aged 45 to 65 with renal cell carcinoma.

The CDR3 DNA is TGTGCCAGCAGCTCCCCCCCGGGACTAGTCTACGAGCAGTACTTC. Encoded protein: CASSSPPGLVYEQYF. J is TRBJ2-7 and V is TRBV7-2; 8 bases fit TRBD2. J lost 3 bases, V lost 4 bases, and 8 bases had no gene match. CDR3 length: 15 amino acids. Germline CDR1 SGHTA, CDR2 FQGNSA. Using reference TRBV7-2 and TRBJ2-7 for the parts outside the CDR3, the full variable domain is GAGVSQSPSNKVTEKGKDVELRCDPISGHTALYWYRQSLGQGLEFLIYFQGNSAPDKSGLPSDRFSAERTGGSVSTLTIQRTQQEDSAVYLCASSSPPGLVYEQYFGPGTRLTVT.